This T cell receptor beta chain was profiled in a study of T cells expressing NK-cell markers. Study summary: All TCR beta repertoires analysed originated from sorted CD3+CD56+NKG2C+, CD3+CD56+NKG2C- and CD3+CD56-NKG2C+ T cells. Findings and limits, study-wide: In four donors, dominant clonotypes made up about 25-60.1% of CD3+CD56-NKG2C+ cells.

The CDR3 runs 16 residues. The germline V gene has CDR1 LGHNA and CDR2 YNFKEQ. About this clonotype itself: Its antigen remains unidentified.

A 5'RACE template switching approach incorporating UMIs was used to make TCR beta cDNA. TCRdb reprocessed the 5' RACE reads, keeping one entry per CDR3 protein, no DNA. This sample's table has fewer than 550,000 distinct CDR3 sequences. Sequencing was performed on blood T cells: a sorted CD56 or NKG2C T cell subset, CD4+ or CD8+ T cells, or bulk PBMC T cells (not recorded which). This sequence joins TRBV4-2 and TRBJ2-3; as DNA is missing, the TRBD1 call by TCRdb cannot be tested. The sequence derives from a woman between 45 and 65 years old in good health. Here the CDR3 reads CASSQDGTGDTDTQYF.